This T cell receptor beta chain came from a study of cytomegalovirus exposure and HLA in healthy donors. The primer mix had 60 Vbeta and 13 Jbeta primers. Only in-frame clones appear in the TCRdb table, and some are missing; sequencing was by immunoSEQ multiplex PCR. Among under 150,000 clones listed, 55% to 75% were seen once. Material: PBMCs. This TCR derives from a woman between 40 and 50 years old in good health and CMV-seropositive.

The DNA of the CDR3 is TGTGCCAGCAATTCGGTCATAGAGACCCAGTACTTC. This codes for CASNSVIETQYF. The V and J genes are TRBV6-5 and TRBJ2-5, with unresolved D. Germline lookup yields CDR1 MNHEY and CDR2 SVGAGI. Trimming shortened V by 7 bases and J by 4 bases, and 10 bases separated the two germline ends. This CDR3 has 12 residues.